The subject of this entry is one TCR beta chain. This receptor's antigen is unknown. The record has no base qualities; no much larger clone is one base away. Within the sample, other DNA sequences also encode this same CDR3. This sample is part of a study of cytomegalovirus exposure and HLA in healthy donors (dated by TCRdb to 2016 to 2017). Regarding the complete study: According to an earlier analysis of 587 of the donors, about 170 million T cells yielded 117 million unique TCR beta sequences and more than 250 Gb of sequence data. A later analysis re-examined previously published TCR beta repertoires from 600 to 700 donors and added high-resolution HLA genotyping to investigate patterns of TCR occurrence. HLA typing covered class I and class II loci at four-digit resolution. The genetic ancestry cluster associated with self-reported Caucasian donors included about 84% of the roughly 400 genotyped donors. Among about 400 genotyped donors of the cohort, an average of about 240,000 unique TCR beta nucleotide sequences was sequenced per donor, of which 15% to 20% were non-productive. The later analysis used no new phenotypic data to find candidate immune exposures, relying instead on TCR beta sequences and their occurrence across donors. A separate validation cohort of 100 to 150 different subjects was used in addition to the roughly 700-subject first cohort. Several DR-DQ haplotypes were treated as single units for association and clustering because of strong linkage in the cohort. To predict cytomegalovirus infection status, the study brought together high-throughput TCR immunosequencing, statistical association of individual TCRs with disease status, and machine learning. The study aimed to test whether cataloging public T cell receptors could reveal signatures of past pathogen exposure. In a later genetic analysis, genome-wide SNP genotypes for about 65% of the roughly 670 donors were used, and that subset was treated as a discovery cohort. The T cell repertoires of some 700 subjects were profiled by immunosequencing and related to cytomegalovirus serostatus. An earlier analysis of 500 to 650 of the donors applied high-throughput TCR beta sequencing to assess whether each TCR beta V gene segment acted as functional or pseudogenic. An early release that covered about 640 HLA-typed donors contained approximately 300 gigabases of sequencing data and 70 million to 100 million unique TCR sequences. Alongside the repertoire data, information on donor age, sex, ethnicity and CMV serostatus was compiled. All discovery cohort repertoires had been generated using a single sequencing platform. The number of typed donors differed by locus: about 620-640 for A, B, C, DRB1 and DQB1; approximately 540 for DQA1; around 610 for DPA1; and around 470 for DPB1.

The paper as a whole reports these results and caveats: In a later analysis, most CMV-associated TCR beta chains were found to appear HLA-restricted, with HLA associations seemingly driven largely by CMV exposure. The cohort was sequenced for TCR beta chains only, and without alpha or paired-chain data the features that could be detected were limited. According to a later genetic analysis, donors in an Asian-associated ancestry cluster had fewer N-insertions in productive TCRs than the approximately 710-donor mean. The study gave a list of 150 to 200 TCR beta chains associated with cytomegalovirus. While some public TCRs were present in many individuals, most TCR sequences turned up only very rarely across donors. Broadly in line with IMGT annotations, most TCR beta V segments showed up in productive rearrangements about 87% or about 30% of the time in an earlier analysis of several hundred of the donors. In a later genetic analysis, a missense DCLRE1C variant was associated with V-gene and J-gene trimming of TCR beta chains, and the association was replicated in an independent cohort. A later analysis associated about 17,000 TCR beta sequences with specific HLA alleles at a false discovery rate of 0.05. The presence/absence analyses assumed that sequencing depth was roughly uniform across donors, and that assumption may not be true. A cluster of highly shared sequence variants was judged likely to be a technical artifact of the sequencing pipeline. Because HLA typing was missing for some donors at each locus, association tests included only the typed subset. In vitro tests confirmed that a few of the cytomegalovirus-associated TCR beta chains recognize cytomegalovirus antigens. Some IMGT-functional V segments, including TRBV6-2 and TRBV6-3, could not be distinguished by the 87-base-pair reads and were therefore excluded. The only immune exposure information available for the cohort was CMV serostatus. According to a later analysis, parvovirus B19, influenza, CMV and Epstein-Barr virus appeared linked to several top co-occurrence clusters. It was suggested by the authors that the approach could potentially be generalized to other disease states and immunological phenotypes. Around 16 rarely observed V segments, including chromosome 9 orphons, were excluded from the earlier analysis of some 590 of the donors because counts were too low. When HLA alleles, especially DR and DQ, strongly co-occurred, attributing TCR associations to individual alleles was difficult. A further reported finding was that TCR beta sequences accurately predicted the HLA-A and HLA-B alleles for most subjects in the first cohort. According to a later analysis, TCR association rates differed among HLA loci, with DRB1 alleles showing the most associated TCRs and HLA-C alleles showing the fewest. Linkage disequilibrium might explain the correlated functional status among segregating V segments, but an unknown experimental factor could not be excluded. The classifier was reported to diagnose cytomegalovirus status with high specificity and sensitivity in both the original cohort and the validation cohort. Compared with equally common non-associated chains, HLA-associated TCR beta chains in a later analysis were more clonally expanded and had lower generation probabilities.

The germline V gene yields MNHEY for CDR1 and SVGAGI for CDR2. From cysteine to phenylalanine, the CDR3 is 14 amino acids long. Of all the DNA, just the CDR3 is kept, 42 bases in frame from base 1. V lost 6 bases and J lost 8 bases; the stretch between them is 17 bases long. Libraries came from the immunoSEQ multiplex PCR assay. The multiplex PCR relied on a mix of 60 forward primers for TCR Vbeta segments and 13 reverse primers for TCR Jbeta segments. The CDR3 region of rearranged TCR beta genes was amplified from genomic DNA by a multiplex PCR assay. The amplified TCR beta libraries were sequenced on the Illumina HiSeq System as 87-base-pair reads. The original methods were these. A later analysis tallied 75 million to 95 million unique TCR beta chains across the roughly 610 repertoires, and some 10 million of those chains were shared by two or more donors. A nearest-neighbor algorithm error-corrected the raw reads and collapsed the reads into unique sequences, merging closely related sequences to remove PCR and sequencing errors. Alignment of CDR3 sequences to IMGT reference sequences was used to assign V, D and J gene segments. Each retained sequence needed at least a six-nucleotide match to both a V gene segment and a J gene segment. A rearrangement counted as productive if the CDR3 had no stop codons and remained in frame with V and J, and every other rearrangement counted as non-productive. Following IMGT convention, CDR3 was defined as the stretch from the second conserved V-encoded cysteine to the conserved J-encoded phenylalanine. Sequences without an unambiguous match to a single V gene segment were excluded from the earlier analysis of 500 to 700 of the donors. In an earlier analysis of a few hundred of the donors, V segments were called functional above 56.7% productive rearrangements and were called segregating when the between-donor standard deviation exceeded 5%. A statistical classification framework was developed to diagnose cytomegalovirus status using the catalog of TCR beta chain sequences. In a later analysis, V and J genes were assigned by comparing TCR nucleotide sequences against IMGT/GENE-DB human TR gene sequences. The TCRdist pipeline was used in a later analysis to assign CDR3 sequences and most-parsimonious VDJ recombination scenarios. In a later analysis, each TCR beta chain was defined by its CDR3 amino acid sequence together with its V-gene family, and reads lacking a unique V-gene family were excluded. In a later analysis, some 600 highly shared, low-generation-probability nucleotide sequences were removed to address suspected cross-contamination and a sequencing artifact. A later analysis calculated a clonal expansion index for each public chain from normalized within-repertoire ranks of inferred template counts. A later analysis computed generation probabilities with a VDJ recombination model fitted to out-of-frame rearrangements, and checked the results against IGoR. In a later analysis, hypergeometric tests were used to score TCR-TCR, TCR-HLA and TCR-CMV co-occurrence, with a repertoire-size bias correction applied to TCR pairs. To estimate false discovery rates, a later analysis permuted the HLA or CMV assignments 20 times. A later analysis grouped co-occurring TCRs with DBSCAN, adding TCRdist sequence similarity when clustering within HLA-allele-positive subsets. For co-occurrence clustering, repertoires with fewer than 30,000 or more than 120,000 public chains were excluded, along with about five repertoires with anomalous nucleotide sharing. TCRdb obtained this table from immuneACCESS and retained in-frame rearrangements with V and J assigned. These tables miss some clones; where compared with another copy, unresolved V genes account for less than half of the shortfall, and the remainder is unexplained. Clone size and the V and J calls come from that table; the DNA yielded D and trimming. This sample holds 200,000 to 250,000 clones; 82% were observed only once. 0.55% to 0.7% of the sample lies in the top ten.

The cohort comprised more than 550 healthy bone marrow donors. All cohort members were sampled while nominally healthy, although unrecorded immune exposures were likely present. The donor was CMV seronegative and was included in the group of a few hundred seronegative cohort members. Every donor gave a peripheral blood sample, and the peripheral blood mononuclear cells from that sample were used for TCR beta sequencing. The Qiagen DNeasy Blood Extraction Kit was used to extract genomic DNA from the blood cell samples. The chain employs TRBV6-5 and TRBJ1-5; the D gene is perhaps TRBD1, on 6 matching bases. The TCR originated in a woman aged 40-49 years in good health and CMV-seronegative. The sequenced material came from PBMCs. The sequenced DNA is TGTGCCAGCAGGGGGAGACAGGCGTGGGAGCCCCAGCATTTT. This is translated as CASRGRQAWEPQHF.